This is a list of T cell receptor beta chains from one sample in a study of control samples from healthy donors and cancer patients. The method was immunoSEQ multiplex PCR; TCRdb's version includes in-frame clones alone and lacks a portion of them. The sample carries 150,000 to 200,000 clones, 90% to 95% recorded once. The sequenced sample was PBMCs. Every receptor here comes from a man in his fifties or sixties with colorectal cancer. Both conserved end residues are part of each CDR3. The D gene is left open where the match is weak. A clone size is listed for some rows: how often the clone was seen (once, few, many), or a class if it is expanded.

>TRBJ2-2|-|TRBV7-9|-
TGTGCCAGCAGCTTAGGCACCGGGGAGCTGTTTTTT
CASSLGTGELFF
>TRBJ1-2|many|TRBV7-9|-
TGTGCCAGCAGCTTCGGGGGGTCCCTCTATGGCTACACCTTC
CASSFGGSLYGYTF
>TRBJ1-5|-|TRBV6-1|-
TGTGCCAGCAGTGAAAAGGCACACTATAGCAATCAGCCCCAGCATTTT
CASSEKAHYSNQPQHF
>TRBJ2-2|-|TRBV6-1|TRBD1
TGTGCCAGCAGTGACGAGGGGGCTTGGGCCGGGGAGCTGTTTTTT
CASSDEGAWAGELFF
>TRBJ1-5|-|TRBV21-1|-
TGTGCCAGCAGCAAACGTTGCCGCAGGGGGAGCAATCAGCCCCAGCATTTT
CASSKRCRRGSNQPQHF
>TRBJ2-7|-|TRBV11-2|-
TGTGCCAGCAGCTTAGAGGCAGGGCCCAGCTCCTACGAGCAGTACTTC
CASSLEAGPSSYEQYF
>TRBJ1-2|-|TRBV5-4|-
TGTGCCAGCACCCAAGGGGGGGCGGGGGACTATGGCTACACCTTC
CASTQGGAGDYGYTF
>TRBJ2-2|-|TRBV5-6|TRBD1
TGTGCCAGCAGCGTAGCAGGGGGCGCGATAGGCGCCGGGGAGCTGTTTTTT
CASSVAGGAIGAGELFF
>TRBJ2-1|-|TRBV27|TRBD1
TGTGCCAGCAGTTTATCGAGGACAGGGGTGAATGAGCAGTTCTTC
CASSLSRTGVNEQFF
>TRBJ2-7|-|TRBV4-1|-
TGCGCCAGCAGCACGACAGATTACGAGCAGTACTTC
CASSTTDYEQYF
>TRBJ1-4|-|TRBV4-2|-
TGTGCCAGCAGCCAACAGACAGCAACTAATGAAAAACTGTTTTTT
CASSQQTATNEKLFF
>TRBJ1-1|-|TRBV6-6|-
TGTGCCAGCAGTTACTCGGCTGAAGCTTTCTTT
CASSYSAEAFF
>TRBJ2-4|once|TRBV6-5|-
TGTGCCAGCAGTTACTCGTTGGCGACCGGCAAAAACATTCAGTACTTC
CASSYSLATGKNIQYF
>TRBJ2-5|-|TRBV19|TRBD2
TGTGCCAGTAGCCCTCGGGGAGCGGGGGGTCGGGTGACCCAGTACTTC
CASSPRGAGGRVTQYF
>TRBJ2-3|-|TRBV9|TRBD2
TGTGCCAGCAGCCCCCGGACTAGCGGGGGGGATACGCAGTATTTT
CASSPRTSGGDTQYF
>TRBJ2-7|-|TRBV5-5|-
TGTGCCAGCAGCCCGGTAGTGACAGTCGCCTACGAGCAGTACTTC
CASSPVVTVAYEQYF
>TRBJ2-3|once|TRBV9|TRBD2
TGTGCCAGCAGCGTGGGACTAGTCGCTGCTGCAGATACGCAGTATTTT
CASSVGLVAAADTQYF
>TRBJ1-5|-|TRBV6-6|-
TGTGCCAGCAGTTACGACCGGAGCAGTCAGCCCCAGCATTTT
CASSYDRSSQPQHF
>TRBJ1-1|-|TRBV7-9|TRBD1
TGTGCCAGCAGCTTAGCGCTGCGGGACAGGGGGACGATAGCTTTCTTT
CASSLALRDRGTIAFF
>TRBJ2-2|-|TRBV5-6|-
TGTGCCAGCAGCTTGAGGGTAGCTGCGAACACCGGGGAGCTGTTTTTT
CASSLRVAANTGELFF
>TRBJ2-7|-|TRBV21-1|-
TGTGCCAGCAGCAAATTGACGACCTTATCCTACGAGCAGTACTTC
CASSKLTTLSYEQYF
>TRBJ2-6|-|TRBV21-1|-
TGTGCCAGCAGCAAAAGGGACAGGGACTACGGGGCCAACGTCCTGACTTTC
CASSKRDRDYGANVLTF
>TRBJ1-2|-|TRBV7-2|TRBD1
TGTGCCAGCCACCAACAGGGGTTCTATGGCTACACCTTC
CASHQQGFYGYTF
>TRBJ2-5|-|TRBV10-3|TRBD2
TGTGCCATCAGTGAGTCAGCGGGGAACCAAGAGACCCAGTACTTC
CAISESAGNQETQYF
>TRBJ1-5|-|TRBV28|-
TGTGCCAGCAGTTTCGGACTTGGGGGCAATCAGCCCCAGCATTTT
CASSFGLGGNQPQHF
>TRBJ1-6|-|TRBV4-1|-
TGCGCCAGCAGCCAGGGGGCGGCTAATTCACCCCTCCACTTT
CASSQGAANSPLHF
>TRBJ1-2|-|TRBV9|TRBD1
TGTGCCAGCAGCAAGTCCGGGACAGTAAGGGACTATGGCTACACCTTC
CASSKSGTVRDYGYTF
>TRBJ2-7|-|TRBV27|TRBD1
TGTGCCAGCGCTCCAGGGGGTGACTACGAGCAGTACTTC
CASAPGGDYEQYF
>TRBJ2-5|-|TRBV14|TRBD2
TGTGCCAGCAGCCGACTAGCGGGGGGGCCGTACGAGACCCAGTACTTC
CASSRLAGGPYETQYF
>TRBJ1-2|-|TRBV11-2|TRBD1
TGTGCCAGCAGCTTAACAGGGGGTGGTCTAACGCCATCATATGGCTACACCTTC
CASSLTGGGLTPSYGYTF
>TRBJ1-2|once|TRBV29-1|-
TGCAGCGTCGACCTTTGGACACCGATCTATGGCTACACCTTC
CSVDLWTPIYGYTF
>TRBJ1-2|-|TRBV9|-
TGTGCCAGCAGCCCCCGCCCTAACTATGGCTACACCTTC
CASSPRPNYGYTF
>TRBJ1-5|few|TRBV10-3|-
TGTGCCATCAGTGCTTCGACGGGGGGAAGCAATCAGCCCCAGCATTTT
CAISASTGGSNQPQHF
>TRBJ1-6|-|TRBV7-6|-
TGTGCCAGCAGTCGGGGCCGAAATAATTCACCCCTCCACTTT
CASSRGRNNSPLHF
>TRBJ2-7|once|TRBV6-5|TRBD1
TGTGCCAGCAGTTACAGCTCCGGGACAGGGGTAAGGGAGCAGTACTTC
CASSYSSGTGVREQYF
>TRBJ2-7|many|TRBV27|TRBD1
TGTGCCAGCGGACAGGGGGCTTCGGGCTCCTACGAGCAGTACTTC
CASGQGASGSYEQYF
>TRBJ1-2|-|TRBV2|-
TGTGCCAGCAGGGACGCGAACTATGGCTACACCTTC
CASRDANYGYTF
>TRBJ2-7|once|TRBV10-3|-
TGTGCCATCAGTGGCCTCCCCGGACGGCTGGGCTACGAGCAGTACTTC
CAISGLPGRLGYEQYF
>TRBJ1-1|-|TRBV3-1/TRBV3-2|TRBD1
TGTGCCAGCAGCCCGTACAGGGGAAACACTGAAGCTTTCTTT
CASSPYRGNTEAFF
>TRBJ1-4|-|TRBV19|TRBD1
TGTGCCAGTAGCATCGGACAGGGAACGAAAGAAAAACTGTTTTTT
CASSIGQGTKEKLFF
>TRBJ2-5|-|TRBV11-2|-
TGTGCCAGCAGCTTAGGCAGACAAGAGACCCAGTACTTC
CASSLGRQETQYF
>TRBJ1-3|-|TRBV7-2|-
TGTGCCAGCAGCTTAGGGGGGGGGACCGGAAACACCATATATTTT
CASSLGGGTGNTIYF
>TRBJ2-7|-|TRBV4-2|-
TGTGCCAGCAGCCCGCTCAACGGCTTCGCCACCTACGAGCAGTACTTC
CASSPLNGFATYEQYF
>TRBJ2-2|-|TRBV5-4|TRBD1
TGTGCCAGCAGCTTGGTGGGACAGGGTCTCACCGGGGAGCTGTTTTTT
CASSLVGQGLTGELFF
>TRBJ2-4|-|TRBV7-2|-
TGTGCCAGCAGCTCAAATGGAGGTAAAAACATTCAGTACTTC
CASSSNGGKNIQYF
>TRBJ2-1|-|TRBV14|-
TGTGCCAGCAGCCAACAACTAGTTGCGGATGAGCAGTTCTTC
CASSQQLVADEQFF
>TRBJ2-3|-|TRBV3-1/TRBV3-2|-
TGTGCCAGCAGCCAGGGACTGGAGGGCGAAGATACGCAGTATTTT
CASSQGLEGEDTQYF
>TRBJ2-2|-|TRBV7-2|TRBD1
TGTGCCAGCAGCTTCGGGGACAGGGACTCCGGGGAGCTGTTTTTT
CASSFGDRDSGELFF
>TRBJ2-2|-|TRBV3-1/TRBV3-2|-
TGTGCCAGCAGCCAAGCTGGGGAACTTAACACCGGGGAGCTGTTTTTT
CASSQAGELNTGELFF
>TRBJ1-4|-|TRBV5-5|TRBD1
TGTGCCAGCAGCCAGGGACAGAATAATGAAAAACTGTTTTTT
CASSQGQNNEKLFF
>TRBJ1-2|-|TRBV6-5|TRBD1
TGTGCCAGCAGTTCCTCCGGGACAGCGCTCTATGGCTACACCTTC
CASSSSGTALYGYTF